This T cell receptor (beta chain) was identified in a study of naive and memory T cell subsets. General study findings and limits: Higher TCR numbers at tuberculin sites reflect T cell infiltration, per interpretation.

V was clipped by 5 bases and J by 1 base, with 9 bases between them. Germline CDR1 is MDHEN and CDR2 is SYDVKM. The CDR3 is made up of 13 amino acids. This clonotype has more than one count but fewer than ten. What it binds is not known. Four PCR rounds used nested alpha and beta constant region primers plus the SP2 primer. MiXCR, applied by TCRdb to the UMI-ligation and nested PCR reads, yields one record per CDR3 protein. The repertoire holds 37,000 or so distinct CDR3 sequences, with about 10% as singletons. Treatment defined: skin biopsy from PPD injection site in Mantoux-positive individual. A UMI-containing oligonucleotide was joined by 3' ligation to the TCR cDNA template. Reverse transcription used DNase-treated unsorted total RNA, aiming for about 1 to 1000 ng.

V usage is TRBV28 and J usage is TRBJ2-7; D is undetermined. This TCR came from an adult in good health. Source: skin, taken from a tuberculin skin test site. CDR3 region: CASSLTVSYEQYF. The CDR3 nucleotides are TGTGCCAGCAGTCTGACCGTTTCCTACGAGCAGTACTTC.